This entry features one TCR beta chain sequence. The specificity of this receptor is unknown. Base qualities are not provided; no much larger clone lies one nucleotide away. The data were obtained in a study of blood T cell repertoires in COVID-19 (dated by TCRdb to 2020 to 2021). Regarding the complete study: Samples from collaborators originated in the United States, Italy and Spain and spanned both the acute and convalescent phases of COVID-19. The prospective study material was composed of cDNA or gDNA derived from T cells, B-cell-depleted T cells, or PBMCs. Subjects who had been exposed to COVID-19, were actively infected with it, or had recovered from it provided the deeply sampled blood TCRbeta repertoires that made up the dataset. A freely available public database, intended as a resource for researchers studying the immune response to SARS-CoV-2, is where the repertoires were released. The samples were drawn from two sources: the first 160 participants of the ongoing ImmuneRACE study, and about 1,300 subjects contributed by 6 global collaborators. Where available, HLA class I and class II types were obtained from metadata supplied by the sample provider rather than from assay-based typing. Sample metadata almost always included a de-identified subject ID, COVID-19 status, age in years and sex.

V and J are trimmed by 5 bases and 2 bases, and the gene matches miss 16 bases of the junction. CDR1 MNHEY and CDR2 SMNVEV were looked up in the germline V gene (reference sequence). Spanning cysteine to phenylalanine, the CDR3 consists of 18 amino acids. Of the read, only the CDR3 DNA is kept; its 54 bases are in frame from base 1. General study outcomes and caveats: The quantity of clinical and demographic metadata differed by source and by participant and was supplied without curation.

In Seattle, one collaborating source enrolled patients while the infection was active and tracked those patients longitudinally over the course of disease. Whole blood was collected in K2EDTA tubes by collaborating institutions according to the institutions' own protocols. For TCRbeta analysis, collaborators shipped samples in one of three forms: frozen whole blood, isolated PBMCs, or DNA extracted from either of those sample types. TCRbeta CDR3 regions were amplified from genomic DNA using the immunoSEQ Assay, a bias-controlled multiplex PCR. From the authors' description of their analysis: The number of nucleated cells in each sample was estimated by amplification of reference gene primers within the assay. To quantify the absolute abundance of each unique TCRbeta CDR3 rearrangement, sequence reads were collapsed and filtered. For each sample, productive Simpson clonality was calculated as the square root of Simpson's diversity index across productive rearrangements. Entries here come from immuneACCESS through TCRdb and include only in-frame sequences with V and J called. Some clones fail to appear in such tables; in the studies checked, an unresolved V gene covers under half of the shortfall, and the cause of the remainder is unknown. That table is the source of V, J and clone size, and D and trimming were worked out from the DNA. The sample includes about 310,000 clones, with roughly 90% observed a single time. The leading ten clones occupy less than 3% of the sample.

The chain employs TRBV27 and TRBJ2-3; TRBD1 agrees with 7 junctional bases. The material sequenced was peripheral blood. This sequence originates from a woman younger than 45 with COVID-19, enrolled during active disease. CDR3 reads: CASSPRQGLAAITDTQYF. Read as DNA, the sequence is TGTGCCAGCAGTCCTAGACAGGGTCTGGCGGCTATCACAGATACGCAGTATTTT.